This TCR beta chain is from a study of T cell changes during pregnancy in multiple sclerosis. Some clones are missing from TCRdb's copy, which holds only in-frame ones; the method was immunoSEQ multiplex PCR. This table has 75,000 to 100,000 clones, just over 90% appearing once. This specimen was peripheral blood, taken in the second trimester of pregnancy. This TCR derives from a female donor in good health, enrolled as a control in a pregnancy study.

The CDR3 DNA reads TGTGCCAGCAGCGGAGGACAGGGGGCTATTTCTGGAAACACCATATATTTT. The encoded protein is CASSGGQGAISGNTIYF. This chain joins TRBV9 and TRBJ1-3; 11 nucleotides align to TRBD1. CDR1 and CDR2 from the germline V gene are SGDLS and YYNGEE. V shed 3 bases and J 1 base; nucleotides not matched to a gene: 6. There are 17 residues in the CDR3.